This is a list of T cell receptor beta chains from one sample in a study of control samples from healthy donors and cancer patients. Repertoires were generated with immunoSEQ multiplex PCR, while TCRdb's copy carries only in-frame clones and drops some. The data hold about 82,000 clones, with around 87% observed a single time. The sequencing input was blood. Every receptor here comes from a man aged 50 to 60 in good health. CDR3s include the opening cysteine and the closing phenylalanine or tryptophan. The order of the fields is J gene, clone size, V gene, D gene, CDR3 protein, CDR3 DNA. The D gene is left open where the match is weak. Clone sizes are given selectively: once, few, many, or a class where the clone is expanded.

>TRBJ2-5|once|TRBV24-1|TRBD2
CATSDFHAVAGMETQYF
TGTGCCACCAGTGATTTTCACGCCGTAGCGGGAATGGAGACCCAGTACTTC
>TRBJ1-1|NA|TRBV30|NA
CAWSGDGNTEAFF
TGTGCCTGGAGTGGCGACGGGAACACTGAAGCTTTCTTT
>TRBJ2-3|NA|TRBV5-6|NA
CASTRPADTQYF
TGTGCCAGCACCCGGCCCGCAGATACGCAGTATTTT
>TRBJ2-5|once|TRBV5-1|TRBD2
CASSLFGGGSAEETQYF
TGCGCCAGCAGCTTGTTCGGCGGGGGTAGTGCGGAGGAGACCCAGTACTTC
>TRBJ2-3|NA|TRBV5-1|NA
CASSRSDSTDTQYF
TGCGCCAGCAGCCGGTCAGATAGCACAGATACGCAGTATTTT
>TRBJ2-7|NA|TRBV11-2|TRBD2
CASSLGASGGYEQYF
TGTGCCAGCAGCTTAGGGGCTAGCGGGGGATACGAGCAGTACTTC
>TRBJ1-5|NA|TRBV2|NA
CASSGEGEQPQHF
TGTGCCAGCAGTGGGGAAGGGGAACAGCCCCAGCATTTT
>TRBJ2-3|NA|TRBV4-3|NA
CASSYSSAISTDTQYF
TGCGCCAGCAGCTACTCATCCGCTATTAGCACAGATACGCAGTATTTT
>TRBJ1-5|NA|TRBV5-1|TRBD1
CASSPRGDSNQPQHF
TGCGCCAGCAGCCCGAGGGGGGACAGTAATCAGCCCCAGCATTTT
>TRBJ1-2|once|TRBV6-2/TRBV6-3|NA
CASSYSQGQGYTF
TGTGCCAGCAGTTACTCACAGGGTCAAGGCTACACCTTC
>TRBJ1-5|NA|TRBV15|TRBD1
CATSRDSYQPQHF
TGTGCCACCAGCCGGGACAGCTATCAGCCCCAGCATTTT
>TRBJ1-1|NA|TRBV6-5|NA
CASSPHGKEAFF
TGTGCCAGCAGTCCCCACGGGAAGGAAGCTTTCTTT
>TRBJ2-1|NA|TRBV5-1|TRBD2
CASSPLAGGPDNEQFF
TGCGCCAGCAGCCCCTTAGCGGGAGGGCCGGATAATGAGCAGTTCTTC
>TRBJ1-5|NA|TRBV29-1|TRBD1
CSVLTGGGNQPQHF
TGCAGCGTTCTGACAGGGGGCGGAAACCAGCCCCAGCATTTT
>TRBJ2-3|NA|TRBV12-3/TRBV12-4|NA
CASSLDRWGTQYF
TGTGCCAGCAGTTTAGACCGGTGGGGTACGCAGTATTTT
>TRBJ1-1|NA|TRBV6-1|TRBD1
CASRPQGAGNTEAFF
TGTGCCAGCAGACCACAGGGGGCGGGGAACACTGAAGCTTTCTTT
>TRBJ1-2|NA|TRBV12-3/TRBV12-4|NA
CASSFTGTYGYTF
TGTGCCAGCAGTTTCACAGGGACCTATGGCTACACCTTC
>TRBJ2-1|NA|TRBV23-1|TRBD2
CASSRRTGLAGVSYNEQFF
TGCGCCAGCAGTCGACGGACAGGACTAGCGGGAGTATCCTACAATGAGCAGTTCTTC
>TRBJ1-6|NA|TRBV10-3|NA
CAISESAGNNSPLHF
TGTGCCATCAGTGAGTCTGCAGGGAATAATTCACCCCTCCACTTT
>TRBJ1-2|NA|TRBV3-1/TRBV3-2|NA
CASSPVQGQPYGYTF
TGTGCCAGCAGCCCCGTGCAGGGACAACCTTATGGCTACACCTTC
>TRBJ2-1|few|TRBV19|NA
CASSILTGYNEQFF
TGTGCCAGTAGTATTCTAACCGGATACAATGAGCAGTTCTTC
>TRBJ1-4|NA|TRBV28|NA
CASTPVKGFEKLFF
TGTGCCAGCACCCCCGTGAAGGGTTTCGAAAAACTGTTTTTT
>TRBJ2-1|NA|TRBV7-9|TRBD2
CASSFRLAGGPSEQFF
TGTGCCAGCAGCTTTCGACTAGCGGGAGGGCCAAGTGAGCAGTTCTTC
>TRBJ2-1|NA|TRBV6-1|NA
CASSVEPKSSYNEQFF
TGTGCCAGCAGTGTTGAACCCAAGAGCTCCTACAATGAGCAGTTCTTC
>TRBJ1-6|NA|TRBV2|NA
CASSDRLVDSGNSPLHF
TGTGCCAGCAGTGACCGCCTAGTCGACAGCGGTAATTCACCCCTCCACTTT
>TRBJ2-7|NA|TRBV30|NA
CAWSVPRRKATSSYEQYF
TGTGCCTGGAGTGTTCCTAGGCGCAAAGCTACAAGCTCCTACGAGCAGTACTTC
>TRBJ2-4|NA|TRBV9|TRBD2
CASSVGGTSGNIQYF
TGTGCCAGCAGCGTGGGGGGAACTAGCGGGAACATTCAGTACTTC
>TRBJ1-2|NA|TRBV29-1|NA
CSVEDRSENYGYTF
TGCAGCGTTGAAGATCGGTCCGAAAACTATGGCTACACCTTC
>TRBJ2-2|NA|TRBV12-2|NA
CASRLDSTGELFF
TGTGCAAGTCGCTTAGACTCAACCGGGGAGCTGTTTTTT
>TRBJ2-5|NA|TRBV3-1/TRBV3-2|TRBD1
CASSPGQPQETQYF
TGTGCCAGCAGCCCGGGACAGCCCCAAGAGACCCAGTACTTC
>TRBJ1-2|few|TRBV30|NA
CAWKVPPNYGYTF
TGTGCCTGGAAGGTACCGCCTAACTATGGCTACACCTTC
>TRBJ1-1|NA|TRBV27|TRBD1
CASSFGQGASTEAFF
TGTGCCAGCAGTTTCGGGCAGGGGGCCAGTACTGAAGCTTTCTTT
>TRBJ1-1|NA|TRBV6-2/TRBV6-3|NA
CASSWQGPAFF
TGTGCCAGCAGTTGGCAGGGCCCAGCTTTCTTT
>TRBJ1-2|NA|TRBV29-1|TRBD1
CSVDGTGVSYYGYTF
TGCAGCGTGGACGGGACAGGGGTATCTTACTATGGCTACACCTTC
>TRBJ2-2|NA|TRBV5-1|NA
CASSPSLAGELFF
TGCGCCAGCAGCCCTTCTCTCGCCGGGGAGCTGTTTTTT
>TRBJ1-2|NA|TRBV19|NA
CASSMVNIYGYTF
TGTGCCAGTAGTATGGTAAACATTTATGGCTACACCTTC
>TRBJ2-5|NA|TRBV7-8|NA
CASSLAWGSQETQYF
TGTGCCAGCAGCTTAGCGTGGGGGAGTCAAGAGACCCAGTACTTC